The next 22 T cell receptor beta chains were all read from a single sample in a study of beta chain features in type 1 diabetes. The authors reverse transcribed all of the isolated RNA, so sequencing captured expressed TCRB transcripts. Assay used: immunoSEQ multiplex PCR; TCRdb lists only in-frame clones, some missing. The sample gives about 230,000 clones, about 9.3% of which show up once; 0.03% to 0.035% is in the top ten. Sequencing was performed on naive CD4+ T cells from blood. The receptors here all came from a woman younger than 35 in good health.

This clone was detected only a few times. The chain couples TRBV18 to TRBJ1-1; maybe TRBD1 (6 bases). CDR3 length: 14 residues. V was shortened by 3 bases and J by 1 base, with 9 bases between the two germline ends. Germline assignment: CDR1 KGHSH and CDR2 LQKENI. CDR3 loop: CASSPWDKNTEAFF. In DNA, the CDR3 is TGTGCCAGCTCACCCTGGGACAAGAACACTGAAGCTTTCTTT.

In its sample, this clone was seen a few times. The chain uses TRBV29-1 and TRBJ1-1; D perhaps matches TRBD1 (5 bases). With 6 bases removed from V and 3 bases from J, the gap between germline ends came to 11 bases. Germline CDR1 is SQVTM and CDR2 is ANQGSEA. The CDR3 is 12 residues long. The CDR3 DNA is TGCAGCGTGAAGGGGTTTGACACTGAAGCTTTCTTT. Translation gives CSVKGFDTEAFF.

This sequence joins TRBV5-1 and TRBJ1-1; D gene uncertain. CDR1 and CDR2 (germline): SGHRS, YFSETQ. This CDR3 contains 15 residues. Trimming stripped 0 bases from V and 3 bases from J, with 12 bases between. The CDR3 nucleotides are TGCGCCAGCAGCTTGGACCCGGGGATGGACACTGAAGCTTTCTTT. Its translation is CASSLDPGMDTEAFF.

On this clone: This same CDR3 is encoded by further DNA sequences in the sample. J is TRBJ1-4 and V is TRBV5-1; a possible D gene is TRBD1 (5 bases). V lost 0 bases and J 4 bases, leaving 7 bases between the germline ends. Germline V gene data show CDR1 as SGHRS and CDR2 as YFSETQ. The CDR3 has 14 amino acids. The CDR3 protein is CASSLGQLNEKLFF. Here the CDR3 DNA reads TGCGCCAGCAGCTTGGGACAGCTTAATGAAAAACTGTTTTTT.

The chain uses TRBV7-3 and TRBJ2-1; 8 bases line up with TRBD2. With V trimmed by 7 bases and J by 8 bases, 10 bases remained unmatched. Germline loops: CDR1 SGHTA, CDR2 FQGTGA. The CDR3 consists of 14 residues. CDR3 DNA sequence: TGTGCCAGCAACAACGGGGGGGCCAAATATGAGCAGTTCTTC. Its protein product is CASNNGGAKYEQFF.

This clone was picked up a small number of times. The chain is built from TRBV11-3 and TRBJ2-3; 11 bases are a match to TRBD1. The V and J ends lost 5 bases and 1 base, in that order; junction bases with no gene match: 8. This CDR3 has 17 amino acids. CDR1 and CDR2 from the germline V gene are SGHNT and YENEEA. CDR3 DNA sequence: TGTGCCAGCAGCACCCGGACAGGGGGCCGGGGCACAGATACGCAGTATTTT. The encoded protein is CASSTRTGGRGTDTQYF.

J is TRBJ2-2 and V is TRBV14, with 7 bases fitting TRBD1. V lost 4 bases, J lost 0 bases, and 5 bases stayed unmatched. The CDR3 sequence is 16 residues long. Germline CDR1 SGHDN, CDR2 FVKESK. CDR3 loop: CASSLRTGSNTGELFF. In nucleotides, the CDR3 is TGTGCCAGCAGCCTTCGGACAGGTTCGAACACCGGGGAGCTGTTTTTT.

This clone was observed a handful of times. The chain couples TRBV5-6 to TRBJ2-5, with D possibly being TRBD1 (6 bases). Trimming took off 2 bases at V and 5 bases at J, with 13 bases between the two ends. Germline CDR1 and CDR2: SGHDT and YYEEEE. This CDR3 is built from 14 residues. Here the CDR3 DNA reads TGTGCCAGCAGCTTATACAGGGTGGGGGAGACCCAGTACTTC. Its translation is CASSLYRVGETQYF.

The chain couples TRBV5-1 to TRBJ2-3; tentative D call: TRBD2 (6 bases). The V gene lost 2 bases and the J gene lost 0 bases, with 16 bases spanning the gap. The CDR3 is 17 amino acids. CDR1 is SGHRS, CDR2 YFSETQ, per germline. The CDR3 nucleotides read TGCGCCAGCAGCTTAAAAGGGATCGGGAGTAGCACAGATACGCAGTATTTT. The encoded protein is CASSLKGIGSSTDTQYF.

This clone occurred a few times. The chain couples TRBV7-2 to TRBJ2-1, with unresolved D. Trimming took 5 bases from V and 10 from J, leaving 9 bases between them. CDR1 SGHTA and CDR2 FQGNSA come from the germline V gene. This CDR3 has 11 residues. CDR3 sequence reads: CASSLKHEQFF. The CDR3 DNA reads as TGTGCCAGCAGCCTTAAGCACGAGCAGTTCTTC. The whole variable domain, remainder taken from reference TRBV7-2 and TRBJ2-1, is GAGVSQSPSNKVTEKGKDVELRCDPISGHTALYWYRQSLGQGLEFLIYFQGNSAPDKSGLPSDRFSAERTGGSVSTLTIQRTQQEDSAVYLCASSLKHEQFFGPGTRLTVL.

A few counts support this clone. The chain joins TRBV27 to TRBJ2-2; 10 bases are shared with TRBD1. Looked up from germline, CDR1 is MNHEY and CDR2 is SMNVEV (reference sequence). Trimming removed 6 bases from V and 5 bases from J; junction bases left unmatched: 6. This CDR3 is 15 amino acids long. The CDR3, as DNA: TGTGCCAGCAGGCGACAGGGGGCGAGGACCGGGGAGCTGTTTTTT. Protein sequence: CASRRQGARTGELFF.

This clone was counted a few times. The chain joins TRBV5-1 to TRBJ2-5; TRBD1 matches at 7 bases. Germline-derived CDR1 and CDR2 are SGHRS and YFSETQ. V lost 4 bases and J lost 5; bases outside the gene matches: 5. The CDR3 is 13 amino acids. CDR3 DNA sequence: TGCGCCAGCAGCGGGACAGTAGGGGAGACCCAGTACTTC. This sequence encodes CASSGTVGETQYF.

This clone was counted between two and nine times. The V gene is TRBV29-1, the J gene TRBJ2-7; possibly TRBD1 for D (5 bases). Germline values: CDR1 SQVTM, CDR2 ANQGSEA. Trimming shortened V by 1 base and J by 4 bases, and 17 bases separated the two germline ends. The length of the CDR3 is 15 residues. The CDR3 here is CSVEGTRQRPYEQYF. DNA of the CDR3: TGCAGCGTTGAAGGAACGAGACAGAGACCATACGAGCAGTACTTC.

With respect to this clone: Other DNA sequences from this sample encode an identical CDR3 as well. V gene TRBV30 combines with J gene TRBJ1-1; the match to TRBD1 covers 10 bases. The germline V gene encodes CDR1 GTSNPN and CDR2 SVGIG (reference sequence). Losses at the gene ends were 3 bases for V and 3 bases for J; bases not matched to a gene: 1. The CDR3 contains 13 residues. CDR3 sequence reads: CAWRDRGDTEAFF. As DNA, the CDR3 is TGTGCCTGGAGGGACAGGGGGGACACTGAAGCTTTCTTT.

A remark on this clone: Other DNA sequences from this sample encode an identical CDR3 as well. The rearrangement joins TRBV5-1 to TRBJ2-1, with a possible D match to TRBD1 (7 bases). Trimming left V 0 bases short and J 6 bases short, with 10 bases between. CDR1 and CDR2 from the germline V gene are SGHRS and YFSETQ. The CDR3 spans 14 residues. CDR3 region: CASSLGQGGNEQFF. CDR3 in DNA: TGCGCCAGCAGCTTGGGGCAGGGGGGCAATGAGCAGTTCTTC. Based on the CDR3 plus reference TRBV5-1 and TRBJ2-1, the full variable domain is KAGVTQTPRYLIKTRGQQVTLSCSPISGHRSVSWYQQTPGQGLQFLFEYFSETQRNKGNFPGRFSGRQFSNSRSEMNVSTLELGDSALYLCASSLGQGGNEQFFGPGTRLTVL.

This clone has more than one count but fewer than ten. The rearrangement joins TRBV7-2 to TRBJ2-5, with D maybe TRBD2 (5 bases). This CDR3 has 14 residues. Trimming left V 2 bases short and J 1 base short, with 8 bases between. Germline CDR1 is SGHTA and CDR2 is FQGNSA. The CDR3 region is CASSLILAQETQYF. The CDR3 DNA follows: TGTGCCAGCAGCTTAATCCTAGCCCAAGAGACCCAGTACTTC.

The chain has TRBV30 and TRBJ1-2, with 10 bases identical to TRBD1. Germline-derived CDR1 and CDR2 are GTSNPN and SVGIG (reference sequence). The CDR3 has 15 residues. Trimming took 2 bases from V and 3 from J; bases not matched to a gene: 6. The CDR3 DNA follows: TGTGCCTGGAGTTTCCGGGACAGGGGTCACTATGGCTACACCTTC. The encoded protein is CAWSFRDRGHYGYTF.

The chain combines TRBV7-9 with TRBJ2-7; D is uncertain. This CDR3 spans 12 amino acids. Trimming pared 3 bases from V and 4 bases from J, leaving 7 bases between. Germline-derived CDR1 and CDR2 are SEHNR and FQNEAQ (reference sequence). CDR3 sequence reads: CASSFDTYEQYF. The CDR3 DNA reads TGTGCCAGCAGCTTCGACACTTACGAGCAGTACTTC.

The rearrangement links TRBV28 to TRBJ1-5, with 8 bases fitting TRBD1. J was trimmed by 7 bases and V by 6 bases; bases with no gene match: 2. The CDR3 spans 12 residues. Germline CDR1 reads MDHEN; CDR2 reads SYDVKM. The CDR3 DNA follows: TGTGCCAGCAGCCCAGGGGGCCAGCCCCAGCATTTT. As protein: CASSPGGQPQHF.

V gene TRBV4-1 combines with J gene TRBJ1-5; 12 nucleotides line up with TRBD1. Unmatched junction bases numbered 5, after V lost 1 base and J lost 7 bases. Per germline, CDR1 MGHRA and CDR2 YSYEKL. The CDR3 is 16 amino acids. The CDR3 region is CASSQAGQGALQPQHF. CDR3 nucleotides: TGCGCCAGCAGCCAAGCGGGACAGGGGGCTTTACAGCCCCAGCATTTT.

This clone has only a few counts. The J gene is TRBJ1-6, the V gene TRBV4-2; the D gene is possibly TRBD1 (5 bases). V lost 0 bases to trimming and J lost 8 bases, with 8 bases between them. This CDR3 has 14 amino acids. The V gene's germline CDR1 is LGHNA and CDR2 YNFKEQ. CDR3 sequence reads: CASSQEVRDSPLHF. The CDR3, as DNA: TGTGCCAGCAGCCAAGAGGTCAGGGATTCACCCCTCCACTTT.

The rearrangement links TRBV9 to TRBJ2-5; TRBD2 agrees at 11 bases. This CDR3 comprises 16 residues. CDR1 and CDR2 (germline): SGDLS, YYNGEE. Trimming took 0 bases from V and 4 from J; bases not matched to a gene: 5. The CDR3 region has the DNA TGTGCCAGCAGCGTAGGGCGCCTAGCGGGAGGAGAGACCCAGTACTTC. Its protein is CASSVGRLAGGETQYF.